A selection of T cell receptor beta chains follows, all from one sample in a study of cytomegalovirus exposure and HLA in healthy donors. Profiled with immunoSEQ multiplex PCR; TCRdb holds only in-frame clones, not every one. This table holds more than 150,000 clones, approximately 85% found once. Material for sequencing was PBMCs. The receptors stem from a young woman in good health and CMV-seronegative. Each CDR3 is given with its conserved first and last residue. Each record gives: D gene, clone size, V gene, J gene, CDR3 DNA, CDR3 protein. The D gene is left open where the match is weak. Not every row has a clone size; where given, it reads once, few, many or a size class.

D: NA; size: NA; V: TRBV6-1; J: TRBJ1-2; DNA: TGTGCCAGCAGACCTATGAGGGGCTACACCTTC; CDR3: CASRPMRGYTF
D: TRBD2; size: NA; V: TRBV29-1; J: TRBJ2-5; DNA: TGCAGCGGGCAGACTAGCGGACAAGAGACCCAGTACTTC; CDR3: CSGQTSGQETQYF
D: NA; size: NA; V: TRBV7-2; J: TRBJ1-3; DNA: TGTGCCAGCAGCCTCCGGGGGGATAAGAGCTCTGGAAACACCATATATTTT; CDR3: CASSLRGDKSSGNTIYF
D: TRBD2; size: NA; V: TRBV28; J: TRBJ2-7; DNA: TGTGCCAGCAGTTTACTTACTAGCGCTGTCTACGAGCAGTACTTC; CDR3: CASSLLTSAVYEQYF
D: TRBD2; size: NA; V: TRBV7-2; J: TRBJ2-7; DNA: TGTGCCAGCAGCCCAGGGACTAGAAGGGAGCAGTACTTC; CDR3: CASSPGTRREQYF
D: TRBD2; size: NA; V: TRBV4-2; J: TRBJ2-2; DNA: TGTGCCAGCAGCCACGCTAGCGGGGGATTCACCGGGGAGCTGTTTTTT; CDR3: CASSHASGGFTGELFF
D: NA; size: NA; V: TRBV10-3; J: TRBJ2-7; DNA: TGTGCCAGCAAACAGGGTTCGGGCTACGAGCAGTACTTC; CDR3: CASKQGSGYEQYF
D: NA; size: NA; V: TRBV4-2; J: TRBJ2-1; DNA: TGTGCCAGCAGCCAAGGTGGGGGCCCCAATGAGCAGTTCTTC; CDR3: CASSQGGGPNEQFF
D: NA; size: NA; V: TRBV6-5; J: TRBJ1-1; DNA: TGTGCCAGCAGTCCCACCGGGACACTTAACACTGAAGCTTTCTTT; CDR3: CASSPTGTLNTEAFF
D: TRBD2; size: few; V: TRBV5-1; J: TRBJ2-7; DNA: TGCGCCAGCAGCCCCTTCGCGGGAGTAGACGAGCAGTACTTC; CDR3: CASSPFAGVDEQYF
D: NA; size: NA; V: TRBV5-1; J: TRBJ2-2; DNA: TGCGCCAGCAGCTTGTACCTCGAGGGTGGGGAGCTGTTTTTT; CDR3: CASSLYLEGGELFF
D: TRBD1; size: once; V: TRBV5-1; J: TRBJ1-2; DNA: TGCGCCAGCAGCTTGGCCCTACAGGGGACGGGTCGGTATGGCTACACCTTC; CDR3: CASSLALQGTGRYGYTF
D: NA; size: NA; V: TRBV7-2; J: TRBJ2-1; DNA: TGTGCCAGCAGCCTCTTTTCCCCCGAGACTAGTTCCTACAATGAGCAGTTCTTC; CDR3: CASSLFSPETSSYNEQFF
D: TRBD2; size: NA; V: TRBV7-6; J: TRBJ2-3; DNA: TGTGCCAGCAGCTTAAGGTTAGCGGGAGATGGGGTGGGGTATTTT; CDR3: CASSLRLAGDGVGYF
D: TRBD1; size: NA; V: TRBV7-9; J: TRBJ1-2; DNA: TGTTCCAGCGCGGACAGGGAGGATGGCTACACCTTC; CDR3: CSSADREDGYTF